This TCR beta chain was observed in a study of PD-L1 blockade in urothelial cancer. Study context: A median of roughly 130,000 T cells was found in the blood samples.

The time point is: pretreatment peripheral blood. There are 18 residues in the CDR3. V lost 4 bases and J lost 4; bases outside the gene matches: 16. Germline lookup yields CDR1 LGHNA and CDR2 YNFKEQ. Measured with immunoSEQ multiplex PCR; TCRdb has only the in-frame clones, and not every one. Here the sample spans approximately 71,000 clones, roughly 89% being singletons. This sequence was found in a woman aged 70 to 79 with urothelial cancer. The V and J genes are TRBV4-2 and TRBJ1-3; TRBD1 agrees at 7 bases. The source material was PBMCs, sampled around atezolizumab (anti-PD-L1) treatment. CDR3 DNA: TGTGCCAGCAGCCTTAAAACCCGACAGGGTTTGGGCGGAAACACCATATATTTT. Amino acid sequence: CASSLKTRQGLGGNTIYF.